The 9 T cell receptor beta chains presented below share a single source sample, sequenced in a study of blood T cell repertoires in COVID-19. Clones were read by immunoSEQ multiplex PCR, and TCRdb kept only the in-frame ones, dropping some. Counted here are over 30,000 clones, roughly three quarters occurring once; the ten biggest clones make up 16%. Material for sequencing was peripheral blood. The receptors here all came from a human donor in a cohort sampled during active COVID-19.

This CDR3 reads CASSQIGRGGLAGFTGELFF. The CDR3 DNA is TGTGCCAGCTCCCAAATCGGTCGAGGGGGACTAGCGGGATTTACCGGGGAGCTGTTTTTT. This chain connects TRBV27 to TRBJ2-2; 13 bases align to TRBD2. The V gene's germline CDR1 is MNHEY and CDR2 SMNVEV (reference sequence). The CDR3 has 20 amino acids. With 8 bases clipped from V and 5 bases from J, the junction kept 20 bases outside the gene matches.

This sequence joins TRBV15 and TRBJ2-1; TRBD1 matches at 8 bases. V lost 0 bases and J lost 5; bases outside the gene matches: 3. Germline assignment: CDR1 LNHNV and CDR2 YYDKDF (reference sequence). This CDR3 contains 15 residues. The CDR3 loop is CATSREGTGHNEQFF. The CDR3, as DNA: TGTGCCACCAGCAGAGAAGGGACAGGCCACAATGAGCAGTTCTTC.

J is TRBJ1-1 and V is TRBV5-1; a possible D gene is TRBD1 (6 bases). CDR1 is SGHRS and CDR2 is YFSETQ in the germline V gene. V was clipped by 3 bases and J by 1 base, with 13 bases between them. CDR3 length: 15 residues. CDR3 region: CASSSSGDSNTEAFF. CDR3 nucleotide sequence: TGCGCCAGCAGCTCCTCAGGGGATTCGAACACTGAAGCTTTCTTT.

The V call is TRBV4-3, the J call TRBJ1-4; D remains unclear. Germline CDR1 is LGHNA and CDR2 is YSLEER. V was shortened by 4 bases and J by 10 bases, with 19 bases between the two germline ends. This CDR3 is 15 amino acids long. In nucleotides, the CDR3 is TGCGCCAGCAGCCCCACGACCCGGAGGGCGGGAAAACTGTTTTTT. Translation: CASSPTTRRAGKLFF.

This chain joins TRBV6-4 and TRBJ1-5, with a tentative D call TRBD1 (6 bases). The CDR3 sequence is 15 residues long. The V end was cut by 5 bases, the J end by 1 base, with 12 bases between. CDR1 MRHNA and CDR2 SNTAGT come from the germline V gene. CDR3 sequence reads: CASSLTGGSNQPQHF. Here the CDR3 DNA reads TGTGCCAGCAGTCTGACAGGAGGAAGCAATCAGCCCCAGCATTTT.

The chain employs TRBV5-1 and TRBJ1-1; no firm D call. The CDR3 is 15 amino acids. The germline V gene has CDR1 SGHRS and CDR2 YFSETQ. Trimming pared 0 bases from V and 1 base from J, leaving 10 bases between. The chain's CDR3 is CASSLAGRGNTEAFF. The DNA of the CDR3 is TGCGCCAGCAGCTTGGCCGGGAGAGGGAACACTGAAGCTTTCTTT. The whole variable domain, filled in from reference TRBV5-1 and TRBJ1-1, reads KAGVTQTPRYLIKTRGQQVTLSCSPISGHRSVSWYQQTPGQGLQFLFEYFSETQRNKGNFPGRFSGRQFSNSRSEMNVSTLELGDSALYLCASSLAGRGNTEAFFGQGTRLTVV.

V usage is TRBV27 and J usage is TRBJ2-7; perhaps TRBD1 as D (5 bases). The germline V gene has CDR1 MNHEY and CDR2 SMNVEV (reference sequence). The CDR3 loop spans 18 amino acids. Trimming shortened V by 0 bases and J by 3 bases, and 21 bases separated the two germline ends. The CDR3 DNA sequence: TGTGCCAGCAGTTTATCGAATCATAGGGGCTGGTCGGACTACGAGCAGTACTTC. As protein: CASSLSNHRGWSDYEQYF.

The chain recombines TRBV6-1 with TRBJ2-2, with D unclear. V was trimmed by 3 bases and J by 2 bases, leaving 7 bases between them. This CDR3 contains 14 residues. Germline assignment: CDR1 MNHNS and CDR2 SASEGT. The CDR3 region has the DNA TGTGCCAGCAGTGAGACACCTAACACCGGGGAGCTGTTTTTT. It translates to CASSETPNTGELFF.

This clone turned up a few times. This rearrangement joins TRBV5-1 to TRBJ1-3; D is unclear. Germline CDR1 reads SGHRS; CDR2 reads YFSETQ. V gave up 5 bases and J gave up 1 base, with 13 bases separating them. There are 15 residues in the CDR3. The CDR3 sequence: CASRPEITSGNTIYF. For the CDR3, the DNA is TGCGCCAGCAGGCCCGAAATAACTTCTGGAAACACCATATATTTT.